This paragraph reports one TCR beta chain. The CDR3 has 14 residues. From germline, CDR1 is MNHEY and CDR2 SVGAGI. V lost 8 bases and J lost 7, with 17 bases in between. Sequencing used immunoSEQ multiplex PCR; TCRdb keeps in-frame clones, though not all of them. The sample consists of 310,000 or so clones, roughly 87% of them appearing once. The data originate from a study of blood T cell repertoires in COVID-19. The rearrangement links TRBV6-5 to TRBJ1-4, with D unclear. This receptor was taken from a woman between 25 and 40 years old who had recovered from COVID-19. Sequencing was performed on PBMCs or T cells enriched from blood (not recorded which). The CDR3 DNA sequence: TGTGCCAGCCGTCCCAAGCGGCGAAGTGAAAAACTGTTTTTT. Protein: CASRPKRRSEKLFF.